This TCR beta chain was recovered during a study of graft-versus-host responses after intestinal transplantation. Study overall: Anti-thymocyte globulin induction, then tacrolimus and steroids for around 3 years, went to all recipients.

On this clone itself: Antigen: not known. Other DNA sequences in this specimen translate into the identical CDR3.

Overall study findings and caveats: Individuals who had graft-donor T cell macrochimerism had allografts that showed high graft-versus-host to host-versus-graft clonal ratios.

Here immunoSEQ multiplex PCR was the method, and the copy in TCRdb shows in-frame clones only, minus some. Among 100,000 to 120,000 clones listed, about 94% were seen once. Germline V lookup: CDR1 SGDLS, CDR2 YYNGEE. V was shortened by 0 bases and J by 2 bases, with 6 bases between the two germline ends. This CDR3 is built from 13 residues. The chain carries TRBV9 and TRBJ2-7; D is uncertain. This clonotype originated in a human donor who received an intestinal transplant. Here the sequenced sample was unstimulated CD8+ T cells sorted from spleen or lymph node cells, taken before intestinal transplant. In DNA form, the CDR3 reads TGTGCCAGCAGCGTAGGTACGACCTACGAGCAGTACTTC. This sequence encodes CASSVGTTYEQYF.